Below are 24 T cell receptor beta chains sequenced from a single sample in a study of lymphopenia after photon versus proton radiotherapy (dated by TCRdb to between 2018 and 2020). The receptor library was made with the immunoSEQ multiplex PCR assay. This immuneACCESS table, as held by TCRdb, lists in-frame sequences with V and J called but not all clones. Of the missing ones, under half trace to an unresolved V gene in checked studies; the others have no known cause. This sample comprises tens of thousands of clones, just over 90% of them detected only once. Of the sample, approximately 2.6% falls within the top ten clones. Sequences were derived from peripheral blood, sampled from a patient treated with photon-based radiotherapy. Every receptor here comes from a woman in her seventies with pancreatic cancer.

The J gene is TRBJ1-2, the V gene TRBV19; no definite D call. This CDR3 spans 15 amino acids. Trimming removed 8 bases at V and 3 bases at J, with 19 bases between. The germline V gene has CDR1 LNHDA and CDR2 SQIVND (reference sequence). CDR3 loop: CASHLDGATDYGYTF. CDR3 sequence (DNA): TGTGCCAGTCACCTCGACGGCGCCACGGACTATGGCTACACCTTC.

This chain joins TRBV5-4 and TRBJ2-1; maybe TRBD2 (6 bases). Trimming removed 1 base at V and 1 base at J, with 12 bases between. Germline V CDR1 and CDR2: SGHNT, YYREEE (reference sequence). The CDR3 has 16 residues. The CDR3 protein is CASSLPTSGSYNEQFF. The DNA for the CDR3 is TGTGCCAGCAGCTTGCCGACTAGTGGGTCCTACAATGAGCAGTTCTTC.

This chain uses TRBV5-1 with TRBJ2-3, with TRBD2 matching over 7 bases. Germline CDR1 and CDR2: SGHRS and YFSETQ. V lost 0 bases to trimming and J lost 4 bases; unmatched junction nucleotides: 5. The CDR3 extends over 15 amino acids. CDR3 amino acids: CASSLAGLGADTQYF. The CDR3 DNA reads as TGCGCCAGCAGCTTGGCCGGACTAGGCGCAGATACGCAGTATTTT.

The rearrangement links TRBV7-8 to TRBJ1-3; D is unresolved. The germline CDR1 and CDR2 sequences are SGHVS and FQNEAQ. The CDR3 runs 11 residues. The V end lost 1 base, the J end lost 6 bases, and 1 base lay between the germline ends. The CDR3 DNA follows: TGTGCCAGCAGCTTAGAAAACACCATATATTTT. Its translation is CASSLENTIYF.

The genes are TRBV15 and TRBJ1-3, with a possible D match to TRBD1 (5 bases). The V end was cut by 1 base, the J end by 0 bases, with 13 bases between. The CDR3 spans 17 residues. Germline V CDR1 and CDR2: LNHNV, YYDKDF (reference sequence). CDR3 coding DNA: TGTGCCACCAGCAGAGTTGACAGTTTCCTCTCTGGAAACACCATATATTTT. This gives the protein CATSRVDSFLSGNTIYF.

J is TRBJ2-1 and V is TRBV30; TRBD2 might be the D (6 bases). The CDR3 is 14 amino acids. Trimming pared 2 bases from V and 2 bases from J, leaving 10 bases between. Germline V gene data show CDR1 as GTSNPN and CDR2 as SVGIG (reference sequence). The CDR3 spells CAWSRERPYNEQFF. Here the CDR3 DNA reads TGTGCCTGGAGTCGGGAGCGCCCCTACAATGAGCAGTTCTTC.

V and J are TRBV7-2 and TRBJ1-3; D remains ambiguous. Between the trimmed V and J ends, which lost 5 bases and 0 bases, there was a span of 11 bases. This CDR3 spans 15 amino acids. Germline CDR1 SGHTA, CDR2 FQGNSA. The CDR3 DNA is TGTGCCAGCAGCCCCCAGGAGAGCTCTGGAAACACCATATATTTT. It specifies CASSPQESSGNTIYF. The variable domain in full, with the rest retrieved from reference TRBV7-2 and TRBJ1-3, is GAGVSQSPSNKVTEKGKDVELRCDPISGHTALYWYRQSLGQGLEFLIYFQGNSAPDKSGLPSDRFSAERTGGSVSTLTIQRTQQEDSAVYLCASSPQESSGNTIYFGEGSWLTVV.

This chain connects TRBV18 to TRBJ1-1; TRBD1 agrees at 7 bases. CDR1 is KGHSH, CDR2 LQKENI, per germline. V lost 4 bases and J lost 4; bases outside the gene matches: 9. This CDR3 has 15 residues. For the CDR3, the DNA is TGTGCCAGCTCACTCAAACAGGGGAGAGTCACTGAAGCTTTCTTT. Amino acid sequence: CASSLKQGRVTEAFF.

The rearrangement links TRBV19 to TRBJ2-3; D gene unclear. This CDR3 spans 13 amino acids. Germline V gene sequence: CDR1 LNHDA, CDR2 SQIVND (reference sequence). V gave up 5 bases and J gave up 0 bases, with 6 bases separating them. The CDR3 sequence is CASSWESTDTQYF. The CDR3, as DNA: TGTGCCAGTAGTTGGGAAAGCACAGATACGCAGTATTTT.

The chain combines TRBV29-1 with TRBJ2-3; no clear D. The CDR3 length is 14 residues. The germline gives CDR1 SQVTM, CDR2 ANQGSEA. Trimming cost V 2 bases and J 1 base, with 10 bases left between them. The CDR3 loop reads CSVEKGRGTDTQYF. The CDR3 bases are TGCAGCGTTGAAAAGGGCCGTGGCACAGATACGCAGTATTTT.

The chain carries TRBV29-1 and TRBJ2-5, with 7 bases matching TRBD1. The CDR3 has 16 amino acids. The V gene's germline CDR1 is SQVTM and CDR2 ANQGSEA. J was trimmed by 5 bases and V by 0 bases; bases with no gene match: 12. CDR3: CSVEDSRGLGGETQYF. CDR3 bases: TGCAGCGTTGAAGATAGCAGGGGGTTAGGCGGCGAGACCCAGTACTTC.

The CDR3 loop reads CASSNHGLQGRYDSGANVLTF. The CDR3 nucleotides are TGTGCCAGCAGCAACCATGGTCTCCAAGGACGGTACGACTCTGGGGCCAACGTCCTGACTTTC. The chain couples TRBV21-1 to TRBJ2-6. TRBV21-1 is assigned pseudogene status. The CDR3 spans 21 residues.

The genes are TRBV19 and TRBJ2-5; 14 bases fit TRBD2. Unmatched junction bases numbered 6, after V lost 0 bases and J lost 6 bases. This CDR3 spans 17 amino acids. Germline CDR1 is LNHDA and CDR2 is SQIVND (reference sequence). The CDR3 spells CASSIDPGTSGSKTQYF. DNA of the CDR3: TGTGCCAGTAGTATAGACCCCGGGACTAGCGGGAGTAAGACCCAGTACTTC.

This clone occurred once. The gene calls are TRBV7-9 and TRBJ1-1; 8 bases match TRBD1. Germline CDR1 is SEHNR and CDR2 is FQNEAQ (reference sequence). CDR3 length: 14 residues. With V trimmed by 5 bases and J by 1 base, 3 bases remained unmatched. CDR3 DNA: TGTGCCAGCAGCCTGACAGGGGCGAACACTGAAGCTTTCTTT. It yields the protein CASSLTGANTEAFF. Full variable domain (remainder filled in from reference TRBV7-9 and TRBJ1-1): DTGVSQNPRHKITKRGQNVTFRCDPISEHNRLYWYRQTLGQGPEFLTYFQNEAQLEKSRLLSDRFSAERPKGSFSTLEIQRTEQGDSAMYLCASSLTGANTEAFFGQGTRLTVV.

The chain is built from TRBV15 and TRBJ2-5; TRBD1 aligns across 8 bases. The CDR3 is 14 amino acids. J gave up 2 bases and V 5 bases, and 4 bases lay outside the gene matches. CDR1 and CDR2 from the germline V gene are LNHNV and YYDKDF (reference sequence). The CDR3 sequence: CATSPTGVQETQYF. The DNA for the CDR3 is TGTGCCACCAGCCCGACAGGGGTTCAAGAGACCCAGTACTTC.

This sequence joins TRBV5-6 and TRBJ2-7; D ambiguous. The ends were cut back, 2 bases at V and 4 bases at J, with 10 bases in the middle. CDR3 length: 13 amino acids. Germline V CDR1 and CDR2: SGHDT, YYEEEE. The CDR3 region is CASSLSKMYEQYF. The CDR3 coding sequence is TGTGCCAGCAGCTTATCGAAGATGTACGAGCAGTACTTC.

This rearrangement joins TRBV15 to TRBJ2-3, with 7 bases matching TRBD2. The CDR3 is made up of 17 amino acids. V gave up 5 bases and J gave up 5 bases; unmatched junction bases: 16. The germline V gene encodes CDR1 LNHNV and CDR2 YYDKDF (reference sequence). CDR3 in amino acids: CATSGVLGGRARDTQYF. CDR3 sequence (DNA): TGTGCCACCAGCGGAGTATTGGGGGGGAGGGCCCGAGATACGCAGTATTTT.

The chain is built from TRBV27 and TRBJ2-1; D call uncertain. Trimming took off 10 bases at V and 2 bases at J, with 18 bases between the two ends. CDR1 MNHEY and CDR2 SMNVEV come from the germline V gene (reference sequence). The CDR3 contains 15 residues. DNA of the CDR3: TGTGCCACCGCCAGAGCGACCCAGGCCTACAATGAGCAGTTCTTC. It encodes CATARATQAYNEQFF.

The gene calls are TRBV19 and TRBJ2-1; D might be TRBD1 or TRBD2, each matching 6 bases. With 0 bases removed from V and 8 bases from J, the gap between germline ends came to 11 bases. The length of the CDR3 is 14 residues. Germline V gene data show CDR1 as LNHDA and CDR2 as SQIVND (reference sequence). Here the CDR3 reads CASSIEWGAYEQFF. CDR3 DNA sequence: TGTGCCAGTAGTATAGAGTGGGGGGCCTATGAGCAGTTCTTC.

The chain combines TRBV18 with TRBJ1-1, with D hard to call. CDR3 size: 15 residues. V was pared by 0 bases and J by 1 base, with 9 bases between. The germline CDR1 and CDR2 sequences are KGHSH and LQKENI. As DNA, the CDR3 is TGTGCCAGCTCACCACCAAGTCAAGCGAACACTGAAGCTTTCTTT. This codes for CASSPPSQANTEAFF. Supplemented by reference TRBV18 and TRBJ1-1, the full variable domain reads NAGVMQNPRHLVRRRGQEARLRCSPMKGHSHVYWYRQLPEEGLKFMVYLQKENIIDESGMPKERFSAEFPKEGPSILRIQQVVRGDSAAYFCASSPPSQANTEAFFGQGTRLTVV.

The chain links TRBV6-6 to TRBJ2-7, with 7 bases that match TRBD1. With 0 bases clipped from V and 7 bases from J, the junction kept 9 bases outside the gene matches. Germline CDR1 is MNHNY and CDR2 is SVGAGI (reference sequence). This CDR3 spans 15 amino acids. The CDR3 sequence: CASSYSGGREEEQYF. As DNA, the CDR3 is TGTGCCAGCAGTTACTCAGGGGGCAGGGAAGAGGAGCAGTACTTC.

The chain is built from TRBV29-1 and TRBJ2-3; 10 bases map to TRBD2. After removal of 7 bases from V and 0 bases from J, the junction contained 13 bases not matched to a gene. The germline V gene has CDR1 SQVTM and CDR2 ANQGSEA. The CDR3 runs 17 residues. The CDR3 loop reads CSGSGLATKGSTDTQYF. In DNA, the CDR3 is TGCAGCGGCTCGGGACTAGCGACAAAGGGGAGCACAGATACGCAGTATTTT.

For the CDR3, the DNA is TGCGCCAGCAGCCAGGGCAGATCCTACGAGCAGTACTTC. This encodes CASSQGRSYEQYF. The chain links TRBV4-3 to TRBJ2-7; D ambiguous. CDR3 length: 13 amino acids. Germline assignment: CDR1 LGHNA and CDR2 YSLEER. Trimming shortened V by 3 bases and J by 1 base, and 7 bases separated the two germline ends.

This chain links TRBV5-8 with TRBJ2-7, with 8 positions matching TRBD1. The V and J ends lost 4 bases and 4 bases, in that order; junction bases with no gene match: 10. The CDR3 length is 15 residues. Germline V gene sequence: CDR1 SGHTS, CDR2 YDEGEE. DNA for the CDR3: TGTGCCAGCAGCCAGTGGGGACAGGACAGTTACGAGCAGTACTTC. Translating it yields CASSQWGQDSYEQYF.